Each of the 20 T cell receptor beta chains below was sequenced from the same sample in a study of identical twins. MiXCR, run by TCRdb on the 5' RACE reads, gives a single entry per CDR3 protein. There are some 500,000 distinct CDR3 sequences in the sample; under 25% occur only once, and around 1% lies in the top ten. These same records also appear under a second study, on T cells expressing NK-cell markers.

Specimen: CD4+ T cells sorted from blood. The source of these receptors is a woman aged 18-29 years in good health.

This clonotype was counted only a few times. DNA of the CDR3: TGCAGTGCTAGCGATAGCGGGGGGGCCGATGAGCAGTTCTTC. It specifies CSASDSGGADEQFF. V is TRBV20-1 and J is TRBJ2-1, with 11 nucleotides matching TRBD2. The length of the CDR3 is 14 residues. Germline CDR1 reads DFQATT; CDR2 reads SNEGSKA (reference sequence). Trimming took 3 bases from V and 8 from J; bases not matched to a gene: 6.

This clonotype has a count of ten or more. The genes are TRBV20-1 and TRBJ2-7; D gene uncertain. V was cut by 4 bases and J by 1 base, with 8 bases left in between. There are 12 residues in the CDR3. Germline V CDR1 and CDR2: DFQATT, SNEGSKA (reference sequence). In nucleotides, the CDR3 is TGCAGTGCTAAGGCAGCTTCCTACGAGCAGTACTTC. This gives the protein CSAKAASYEQYF.

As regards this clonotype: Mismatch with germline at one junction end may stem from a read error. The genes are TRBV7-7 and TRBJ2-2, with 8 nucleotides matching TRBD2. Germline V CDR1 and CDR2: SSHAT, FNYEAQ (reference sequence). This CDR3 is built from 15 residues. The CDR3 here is CASSLAGPGTGELFF. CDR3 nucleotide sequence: TGTGCTAGCAGCTTAGCGGGGCCGGGCACCGGGGAGCTGTTTTTT.

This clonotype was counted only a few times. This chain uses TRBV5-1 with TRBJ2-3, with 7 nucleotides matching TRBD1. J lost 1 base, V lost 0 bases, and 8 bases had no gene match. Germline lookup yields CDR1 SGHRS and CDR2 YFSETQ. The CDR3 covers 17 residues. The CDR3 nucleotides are TGCGCCAGCAGCTTGGCCCCGACAGGGCGAGGCACAGATACGCAGTATTTT. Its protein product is CASSLAPTGRGTDTQYF. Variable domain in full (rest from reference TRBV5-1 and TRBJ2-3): KAGVTQTPRYLIKTRGQQVTLSCSPISGHRSVSWYQQTPGQGLQFLFEYFSETQRNKGNFPGRFSGRQFSNSRSEMNVSTLELGDSALYLCASSLAPTGRGTDTQYFGPGTRLTVL.

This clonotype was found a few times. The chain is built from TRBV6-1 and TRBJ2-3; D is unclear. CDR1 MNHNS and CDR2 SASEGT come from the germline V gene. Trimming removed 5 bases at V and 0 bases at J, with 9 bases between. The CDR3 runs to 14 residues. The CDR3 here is CASSPGPSTDTQYF. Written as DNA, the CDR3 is TGTGCCAGCAGTCCGGGCCCGAGCACAGATACGCAGTATTTT.

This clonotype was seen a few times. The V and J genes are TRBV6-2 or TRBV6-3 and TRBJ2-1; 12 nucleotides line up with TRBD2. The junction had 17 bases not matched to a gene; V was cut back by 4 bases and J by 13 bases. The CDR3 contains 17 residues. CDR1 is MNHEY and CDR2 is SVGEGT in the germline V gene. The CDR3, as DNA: TGTGCCAGCAGTTGGACGTGGGGACTAGCGGGCTCCCGGGACCAGTTCTTC. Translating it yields CASSWTWGLAGSRDQFF.

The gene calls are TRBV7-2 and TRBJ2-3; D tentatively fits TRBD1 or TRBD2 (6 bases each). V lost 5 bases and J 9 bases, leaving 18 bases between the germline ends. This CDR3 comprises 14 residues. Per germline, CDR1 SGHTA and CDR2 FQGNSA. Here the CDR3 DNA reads TGTGCCAGCAGCCCCCGGACGGGGGCAGGGACGCAGTATTTT. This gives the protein CASSPRTGAGTQYF.

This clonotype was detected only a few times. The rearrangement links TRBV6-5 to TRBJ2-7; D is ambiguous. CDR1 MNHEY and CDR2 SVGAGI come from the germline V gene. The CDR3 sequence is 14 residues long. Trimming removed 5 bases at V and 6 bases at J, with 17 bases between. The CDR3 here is CASSNDITPSEQYF. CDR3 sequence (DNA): TGTGCCAGCAGTAACGACATCACCCCCAGCGAGCAGTACTTC.

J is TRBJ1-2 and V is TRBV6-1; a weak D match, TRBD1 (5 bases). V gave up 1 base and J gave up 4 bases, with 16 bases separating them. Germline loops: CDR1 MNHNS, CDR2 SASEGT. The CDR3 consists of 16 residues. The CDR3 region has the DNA TGTGCCAGCAGTGAAGAGCCGGGACGCCTTGGCTATGGCTACACCTTC. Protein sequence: CASSEEPGRLGYGYTF.

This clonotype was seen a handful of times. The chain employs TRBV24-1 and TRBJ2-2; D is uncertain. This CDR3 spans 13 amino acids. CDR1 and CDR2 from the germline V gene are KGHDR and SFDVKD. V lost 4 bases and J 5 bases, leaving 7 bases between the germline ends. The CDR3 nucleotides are TGTGCCACCAGTGACGCGCGGACCGGGGAGCTGTTTTTT. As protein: CATSDARTGELFF.

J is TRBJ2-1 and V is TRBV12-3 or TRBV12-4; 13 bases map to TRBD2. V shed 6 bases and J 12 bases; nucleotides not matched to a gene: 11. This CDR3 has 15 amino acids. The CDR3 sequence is CASRPGTSGARWQFF. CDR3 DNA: TGTGCCAGCAGACCCGGGACTAGCGGGGCCCGGTGGCAGTTCTTC.

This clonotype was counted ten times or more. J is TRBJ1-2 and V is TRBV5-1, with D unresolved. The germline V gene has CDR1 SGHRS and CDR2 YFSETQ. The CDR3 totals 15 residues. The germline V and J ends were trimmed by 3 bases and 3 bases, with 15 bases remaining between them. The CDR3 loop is CASSSDSAGDYGYTF. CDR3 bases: TGCGCCAGCAGCTCGGATAGTGCGGGCGACTATGGCTACACCTTC.

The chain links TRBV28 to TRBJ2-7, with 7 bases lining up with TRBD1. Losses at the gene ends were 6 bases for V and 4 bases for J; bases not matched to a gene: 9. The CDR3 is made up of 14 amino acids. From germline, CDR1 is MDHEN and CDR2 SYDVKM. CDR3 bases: TGTGCCAGCAGCTACAAGACAGGGAAATACGAGCAGTACTTC. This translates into CASSYKTGKYEQYF.

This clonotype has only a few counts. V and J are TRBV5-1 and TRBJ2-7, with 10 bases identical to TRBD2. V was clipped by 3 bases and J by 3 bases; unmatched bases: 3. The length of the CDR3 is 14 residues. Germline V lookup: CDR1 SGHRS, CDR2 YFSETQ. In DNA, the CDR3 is TGCGCCAGCAGCTCCAGGACTAGCGGCTACGAGCAGTACTTC. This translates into CASSSRTSGYEQYF.

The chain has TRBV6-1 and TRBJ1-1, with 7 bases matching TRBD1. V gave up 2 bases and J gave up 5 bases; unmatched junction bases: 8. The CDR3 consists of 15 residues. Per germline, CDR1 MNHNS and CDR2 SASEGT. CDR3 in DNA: TGTGCCAGCAGTGAACACTACAGGGGAGAGACTGAAGCTTTCTTT. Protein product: CASSEHYRGETEAFF.

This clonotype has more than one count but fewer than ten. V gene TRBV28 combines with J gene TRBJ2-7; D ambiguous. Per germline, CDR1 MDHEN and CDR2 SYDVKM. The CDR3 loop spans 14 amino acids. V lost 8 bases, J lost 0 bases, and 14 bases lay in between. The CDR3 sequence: CASGRPGDSYEQYF. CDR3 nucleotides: TGTGCCAGCGGACGCCCTGGGGACTCCTACGAGCAGTACTTC.

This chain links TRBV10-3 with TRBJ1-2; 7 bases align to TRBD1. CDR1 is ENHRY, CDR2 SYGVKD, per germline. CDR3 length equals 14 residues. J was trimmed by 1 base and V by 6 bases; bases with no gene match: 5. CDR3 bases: TGTGCCATCAGGGCCGGACAGGTTAACTATGGCTACACCTTC. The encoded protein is CAIRAGQVNYGYTF.

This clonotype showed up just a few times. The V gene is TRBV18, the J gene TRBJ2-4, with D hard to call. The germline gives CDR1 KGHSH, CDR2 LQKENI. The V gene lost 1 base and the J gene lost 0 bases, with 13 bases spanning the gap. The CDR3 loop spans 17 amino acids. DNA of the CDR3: TGTGCCAGCTCACCACTGACTGGGATTAGAGCCAAAAACATTCAGTACTTC. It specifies CASSPLTGIRAKNIQYF.

CDR3 DNA: TGTGCCACCCTTGGACAGCGTCCCACAGATACGCAGTATTTT. This codes for CATLGQRPTDTQYF. The chain is built from TRBV15 and TRBJ2-3, with D possibly being TRBD1 (6 bases). This CDR3 contains 14 residues. The V gene lost 8 bases and the J gene lost 2 bases, with 14 bases spanning the gap. Germline lookup yields CDR1 LNHNV and CDR2 YYDKDF (reference sequence).

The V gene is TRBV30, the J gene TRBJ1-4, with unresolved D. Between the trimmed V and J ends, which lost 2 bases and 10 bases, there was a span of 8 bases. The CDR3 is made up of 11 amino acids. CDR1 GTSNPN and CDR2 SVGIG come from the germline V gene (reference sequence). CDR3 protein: CAWSSIGKLFF. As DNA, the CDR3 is TGTGCCTGGAGTTCCATCGGAAAACTGTTTTTT.